This T cell receptor (beta chain) was documented in a study of post-analysis software for immune sequencing data. Findings and limits, study-wide: Samples from one preparation batch, clustered by F measure, grouped strongly together. Controls showed lower frequencies than patients for a handful of TRBV segments, and TRBV5-6, TRBV5-1 and TRBV20-1 were among these. Significantly lower normalized Chao1 diversity was seen in multiple sclerosis patients than in controls.

Tagging with unique molecular identifiers was a feature of the TCR beta cDNA libraries. TCRdb re-derived calls from the PCR reads in MiXCR, one entry per CDR3 protein. The repertoire holds approximately 150,000 distinct CDR3 sequences, with over 25% as singletons. In regard to this clonotype: The antigen is not known.

The CDR3 consists of 13 residues. V was trimmed by 0 bases and J by 6 bases, leaving 5 bases between them. Looked up from germline, CDR1 is KGHSH and CDR2 is LQKENI. The sequence was collected from a girl aged 10 to 17 with multiple sclerosis. The specimen was blood. The V and J genes are TRBV18 and TRBJ1-4, with D unclear. The CDR3 region has the DNA TGTGCCAGCTCACCACCGAATGATGAAAAACTGTTTTTT. Protein: CASSPPNDEKLFF.